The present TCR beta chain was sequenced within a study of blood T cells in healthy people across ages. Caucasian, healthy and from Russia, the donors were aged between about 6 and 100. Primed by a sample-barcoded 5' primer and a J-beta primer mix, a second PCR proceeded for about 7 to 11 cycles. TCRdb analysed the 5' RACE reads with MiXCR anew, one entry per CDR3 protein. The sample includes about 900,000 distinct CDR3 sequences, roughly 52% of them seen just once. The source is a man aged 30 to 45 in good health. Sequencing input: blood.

The DNA of the CDR3 is TGCGCCAGCAGCTTGGAAGGCCAGGTAATGGGGCAGTTCTTC. Its protein product is CASSLEGQVMGQFF. The chain carries TRBV5-1 and TRBJ2-1, with D hard to call. The CDR3 extends over 14 amino acids. Germline assignment: CDR1 SGHRS and CDR2 YFSETQ. Trimming removed 0 bases from V and 12 bases from J, with 16 bases in between.